This T cell receptor (beta chain) was identified in a study of OX40 agonist ivuxolimab in advanced cancers. Study summary: Dosing consisted of intravenous ivuxolimab at 0.01 to 10 mg/kg every 2 weeks. With a range of roughly 20 to 80, age averaged approximately 60 years, and 65% to 85% were male.

Germline assignment: CDR1 SGDLS and CDR2 YYNGEE. V was clipped by 3 bases and J by 1 base, with 18 bases between them. The length of the CDR3 is 17 residues. Study results and caveats: The expanded peripheral T cells' antigen specificity was not determined.

Comments on this clone: The antigen remains undetermined.

TCRdb keeps only in-frame clones here, not all; method: immunoSEQ multiplex PCR. Of roughly 65,000 clones in the sample, around 91% were seen once. Sample: CD4+ or CD8+ T cells sorted from blood, taken in a trial of the OX40 agonist ivuxolimab. The chain uses TRBV9 and TRBJ2-3; no reliable D call. This TCR came from an adult with an advanced solid tumor such as melanoma, head and neck, liver or kidney cancer. Here the CDR3 reads CASSASPRRRGTDTQYF. The CDR3 nucleotides read TGTGCCAGCAGCGCCTCTCCTAGGCGACGGGGCACAGATACGCAGTATTTT.